This TCR beta chain was captured by sequencing in a study of shared clonotypes between healthy human individuals. CDR1 and CDR2 (germline): SGHTA, FQGNSA. Trimming took off 1 base at V and 4 bases at J, with 16 bases between the two ends. The CDR3 spans 16 residues. CD45RO-negative cells were positively selected for CCR7, leaving out terminally differentiated effector memory CD45RA+ cells. Profiling relied on immunoSEQ multiplex PCR, and the TCRdb table lists in-frame clones only, not all of them. The sample shows about 600,000 clones, roughly 98% of them seen only once. This clone has only one observation.

This clonotype was obtained from a man aged 30-40 years in good health. Specimen: naive CD8+ T cells sorted from blood. V usage is TRBV7-2 and J usage is TRBJ1-1; possible D gene TRBD1, 5 bases. This CDR3 reads CASSLEGGGLLTEAFF. Here the CDR3 DNA reads TGTGCCAGCAGCTTAGAGGGCGGGGGACTCCTCACTGAAGCTTTCTTT.